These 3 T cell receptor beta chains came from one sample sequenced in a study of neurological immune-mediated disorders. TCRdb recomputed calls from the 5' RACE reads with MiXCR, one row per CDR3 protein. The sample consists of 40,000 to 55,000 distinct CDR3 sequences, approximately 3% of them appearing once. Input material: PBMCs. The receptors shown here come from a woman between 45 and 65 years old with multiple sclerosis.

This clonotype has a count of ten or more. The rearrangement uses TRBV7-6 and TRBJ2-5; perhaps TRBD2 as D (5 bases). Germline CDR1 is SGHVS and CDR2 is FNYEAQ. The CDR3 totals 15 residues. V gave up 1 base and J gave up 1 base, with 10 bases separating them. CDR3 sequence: CASSLDASPQETQYF. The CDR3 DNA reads TGTGCCAGCAGCTTAGATGCTAGCCCCCAAGAGACCCAGTACTTC.

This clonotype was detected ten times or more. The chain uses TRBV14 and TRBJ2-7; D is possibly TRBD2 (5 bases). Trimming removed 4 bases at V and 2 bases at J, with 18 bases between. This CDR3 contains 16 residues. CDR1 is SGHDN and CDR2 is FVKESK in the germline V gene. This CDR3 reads CASSRSGSLPTYEQYV. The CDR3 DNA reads TGTGCCAGCAGCCGTTCGGGGTCTCTTCCTACCTACGAGCAGTACGTC.

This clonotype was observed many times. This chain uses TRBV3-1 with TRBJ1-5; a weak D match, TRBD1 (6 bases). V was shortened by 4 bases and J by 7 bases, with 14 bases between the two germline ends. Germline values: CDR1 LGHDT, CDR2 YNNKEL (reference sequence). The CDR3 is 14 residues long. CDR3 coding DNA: TGTGCCAGCAGCCGAGCAGGGGAGGGCCAGCCCCAGCATTTT. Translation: CASSRAGEGQPQHF.